Each of the 14 T cell receptor beta chains below was sequenced from the same sample in a study of cytomegalovirus exposure and HLA in healthy donors. Researchers ran the PCR with 60 Vbeta and 13 Jbeta primers. Data came from immunoSEQ multiplex PCR; TCRdb stores just in-frame clones and leaves some out. The sample lists a few hundred thousand clones; around 81% were seen once. The sample taken for sequencing was PBMCs. These receptors were obtained from a woman in her sixties in good health and CMV-seropositive.

The CDR3 coding sequence is TGTGCCAGCAGCTTGGTGGGGGGGGGTGGCACCACTGAAGCTTTCTTT. Protein product: CASSLVGGGGTTEAFF. This rearrangement joins TRBV5-4 to TRBJ1-1; possibly TRBD1 for D (5 bases). This CDR3 has 16 amino acids. Germline-derived CDR1 and CDR2 are SGHNT and YYREEE (reference sequence). Between the trimmed V and J ends, which lost 0 bases and 4 bases, there was a span of 16 bases.

Ten or more counts support this clone. The rearrangement links TRBV5-1 to TRBJ2-7, with D possibly TRBD1 on 5 matching bases. The ends were cut back, 4 bases at V and 5 bases at J, with 7 bases in the middle. The CDR3 loop spans 11 amino acids. CDR1 is SGHRS, CDR2 YFSETQ, per germline. CDR3 nucleotides: TGCGCCAGCAGCGGACATAACGAGCAGTACTTC. It translates to CASSGHNEQYF.

The rearrangement links TRBV18 to TRBJ1-5, with TRBD1 as a possible D gene (6 bases). CDR1 is KGHSH and CDR2 is LQKENI in the germline V gene. The CDR3 consists of 14 residues. The germline V and J ends were trimmed by 3 bases and 3 bases, with 9 bases remaining between them. In DNA form, the CDR3 reads TGTGCCAGCTCACCGGACAGAAACAATCAGCCCCAGCATTTT. Translated: CASSPDRNNQPQHF.

This clone has a handful of counts. The chain couples TRBV28 to TRBJ1-2; the D is unclear. With 7 bases removed from V and 10 bases from J, the gap between germline ends came to 16 bases. The CDR3 runs to 12 residues. Germline V gene sequence: CDR1 MDHEN, CDR2 SYDVKM. Here the CDR3 reads CASTAGGRDYTF. The CDR3 coding sequence is TGTGCCAGCACCGCGGGAGGGAGAGACTACACCTTC.

J is TRBJ2-7 and V is TRBV6-6; 8 nucleotides align to TRBD1. The J segment lost 5 bases and the V segment lost 6 bases, leaving 9 bases of the junction unmatched. The CDR3 is made up of 14 amino acids. Germline CDR1 is MNHNY and CDR2 is SVGAGI (reference sequence). The CDR3 coding sequence is TGTGCCAGCAGACAGGGGGGCGCGGAGGACGAGCAGTACTTC. Amino acid sequence: CASRQGGAEDEQYF.

V is TRBV1 and J is TRBJ2-7; the table's TRBD1 call for D was not verified on the DNA. TRBV1 represents a pseudogene. The CDR3 consists of 15 residues. CDR3 coding DNA: TGCACCACCACAGGGACAGGGTATAGGTCCTACGAGCAGTACTTC. This gives the protein CTTTGTGYRSYEQYF.

The chain links TRBV5-6 to TRBJ2-5, with TRBD1 matching over 9 bases. There are 14 residues in the CDR3. Trimming at V came to 2 bases and at J to 3 bases, leaving 2 bases not matched to a gene. Per germline, CDR1 SGHDT and CDR2 YYEEEE. CDR3 protein: CASSFGTGKETQYF. The CDR3 DNA follows: TGTGCCAGCAGCTTTGGGACAGGGAAAGAGACCCAGTACTTC.

The V call is TRBV18, the J call TRBJ2-7, with unresolved D. V dropped 3 bases and J dropped 0 bases, with 6 bases sitting between them. Germline V lookup: CDR1 KGHSH, CDR2 LQKENI. This CDR3 is built from 13 residues. The CDR3 loop is CASSPTASYEQYF. The CDR3 DNA is TGTGCCAGCTCACCGACTGCCTCCTACGAGCAGTACTTC.

The V gene is TRBV7-9, the J gene TRBJ1-4; D may be TRBD1 (6 bases). Trimming left V 4 bases short and J 5 bases short, with 17 bases between. CDR1 SEHNR and CDR2 FQNEAQ come from the germline V gene (reference sequence). CDR3 length: 16 amino acids. The CDR3 nucleotides are TGTGCCAGCAGCTCCTCAGTGGACAGCGCAAATGAAAAACTGTTTTTT. Translating gives CASSSSVDSANEKLFF.

The rearrangement links TRBV27 to TRBJ2-1; 8 bases fit TRBD1. Germline CDR1 reads MNHEY; CDR2 reads SMNVEV (reference sequence). The trim removed 8 bases at V and 1 base at J, leaving 7 bases unmatched. The CDR3 totals 15 residues. The CDR3 nucleotides are TGTGCCAGCGGACCGGGACAGGTTTCCTACAATGAGCAGTTCTTC. Translation: CASGPGQVSYNEQFF.

The rearrangement uses TRBV19 and TRBJ2-3; tentative D call: TRBD1 (5 bases). Germline lookup yields CDR1 LNHDA and CDR2 SQIVND (reference sequence). The length of the CDR3 is 13 residues. V lost 7 bases and J 2 bases, leaving 10 bases between the germline ends. The CDR3 DNA follows: TGTGCCAGTATAAAGGGGCCCACAGATACGCAGTATTTT. It is translated as CASIKGPTDTQYF.

This chain connects TRBV7-9 to TRBJ1-2; possible D gene TRBD1, 5 bases. Germline V gives CDR1 SEHNR, CDR2 FQNEAQ (reference sequence). CDR3 length: 13 amino acids. V lost 5 bases and J lost 8, with 15 bases in between. CDR3 nucleotides: TGTGCCAGCAGCCCGCAAGCAGGGCAGGGCTACACCTTC. Its protein is CASSPQAGQGYTF. Full variable domain (remainder filled in from reference TRBV7-9 and TRBJ1-2): DTGVSQNPRHKITKRGQNVTFRCDPISEHNRLYWYRQTLGQGPEFLTYFQNEAQLEKSRLLSDRFSAERPKGSFSTLEIQRTEQGDSAMYLCASSPQAGQGYTFGSGTRLTVV.

Concerning this clone itself: The junction departs from germline at one end; a sequencing error may be responsible. The chain employs TRBV11-2 and TRBJ2-5, with D hard to call. Germline CDR1 is SGHAT and CDR2 is FQNNGV. The CDR3 covers 13 residues. This CDR3 is CASSLDLQETQYF. DNA for the CDR3: TGTGCCAGCAGCCTAGACTTGCAAGAGACCCAGTACTTC. Looking up the rest from reference TRBV11-2 and TRBJ2-5 gives the full variable domain: EAGVAQSPRYKIIEKRQSVAFWCNPISGHATLYWYQQILGQGPKLLIQFQNNGVVDDSQLPKDRFSAERLKGVDSTLKIQPAKLEDSAVYLCASSLDLQETQYFGPGTRLLVL.

This clone was counted between two and nine times. The genes are TRBV7-3 and TRBJ2-4; a possible D gene is TRBD1 (5 bases). Germline V lookup: CDR1 SGHTA, CDR2 FQGTGA. CDR3 length: 17 residues. Trimming cost V 2 bases and J 5 bases, with 19 bases left between them. The CDR3 DNA sequence: TGTGCCAGCAGCTTAGTAGGAGCAGGGTCGAGCCAAAACATTCAGTACTTC. It translates to CASSLVGAGSSQNIQYF.